Below, 12 T cell receptor beta chains from the same sample are listed, as sequenced in a study of shared clonotypes between healthy human individuals. Repertoires were generated with immunoSEQ multiplex PCR, while TCRdb's copy carries only in-frame clones and drops some. The sample yields about 1 million clones, approximately 68% seen once. The specimen sequenced was memory CD4+ T cells sorted from blood. The subset is: CD45RA-negative fraction. Receptor source: a man between 18 and 35 years old in good health.

As concerns this clone: In the same sample, other DNA sequences code for this CDR3. The chain joins TRBV18 to TRBJ2-5, with TRBD1 matching 7 bases. Germline CDR1 is KGHSH and CDR2 is LQKENI. The V segment lost 3 bases and the J segment 5 bases; nucleotides outside the gene matches: 3. The CDR3 contains 13 residues. The CDR3 coding sequence is TGTGCCAGCTCACCTACAGGGGTGGAGACCCAGTACTTC. Translated, it gives CASSPTGVETQYF.

This chain joins TRBV7-3 and TRBJ2-1; 8 nucleotides align to TRBD1. Germline V gene lookup returns CDR1 SGHTA and CDR2 FQGTGA. Trimming cost V 6 bases and J 3 bases; bases outside gene matches: 4. The CDR3 totals 14 residues. The CDR3, as DNA: TGTGCCAGCAGTCCAGGGACAGGCTACAATGAGCAGTTCTTC. Residues: CASSPGTGYNEQFF.

J is TRBJ2-2 and V is TRBV5-6; unclear D gene. V lost 2 bases, J lost 6 bases, and 11 bases lay in between. The CDR3 is 14 amino acids. The germline V gene encodes CDR1 SGHDT and CDR2 YYEEEE. CDR3 residues: CASSLDSNPGELFF. The CDR3 region has the DNA TGTGCCAGCAGCTTAGACTCCAACCCCGGGGAGCTGTTTTTT.

This chain uses TRBV10-1 with TRBJ1-1; D remains unclear. The CDR3 runs to 15 residues. Germline CDR1 is WNHNN and CDR2 is SYGVQD (reference sequence). Trimming shortened V by 3 bases and J by 1 base, and 12 bases separated the two germline ends. The DNA of the CDR3 is TGCGCCAGCAGTGAAACGCCGACGGGGAACACTGAAGCTTTCTTT. Translating it yields CASSETPTGNTEAFF.

V is TRBV7-2 and J is TRBJ2-2; 15 positions agree with TRBD2. CDR1 is SGHTA, CDR2 FQGNSA, per germline. Trimming took 5 bases from V and 7 from J; bases not matched to a gene: 8. The length of the CDR3 is 17 residues. CDR3 nucleotide sequence: TGTGCCAGCAGCAAAGGACTAGCGGGAGGGTTTGGCGGGGAGCTGTTTTTT. This translates into CASSKGLAGGFGGELFF.

The chain is built from TRBV7-8 and TRBJ2-1, with TRBD1 as a possible D gene (6 bases). Germline V CDR1 and CDR2: SGHVS, FQNEAQ. The CDR3 contains 13 residues. Trimming took 2 bases from V and 12 from J, leaving 14 bases between them. The CDR3 DNA reads as TGTGCCAGCAGCTTATCCCCAGGGGATGTGCAGTTCTTC. Translated: CASSLSPGDVQFF. Using reference TRBV7-8 and TRBJ2-1 for the parts outside the CDR3, the full variable domain is GAGVSQSPRYKVAKRGQDVALRCDPISGHVSLFWYQQALGQGPEFLTYFQNEAQLDKSGLPSDRFFAERPEGSVSTLKIQRTQQEDSAVYLCASSLSPGDVQFFGPGTRLTVL.

V is TRBV2 and J is TRBJ2-2; TRBD2 matches 7 bases. CDR1 is SNHLY and CDR2 is FYNNEI in the germline V gene. V trimming: 7 bases; J trimming: 8 bases; junction bases outside the gene matches: 10. The length of the CDR3 is 14 residues. The DNA of the CDR3 is TGTGCCAGCACTAACCTAGCGGTGGGGGGGGAGCTGTTTTTT. Its translation is CASTNLAVGGELFF.

V usage is TRBV10-3 and J usage is TRBJ2-7; TRBD1 matches 7 bases. The CDR3 has 17 amino acids. The V gene end was trimmed by 6 bases and the J gene end by 0 bases; junction bases not matched to a gene: 14. Germline V gene sequence: CDR1 ENHRY, CDR2 SYGVKD. CDR3 sequence: CAISADREKGSSYEQYF. The CDR3 coding sequence is TGTGCCATCAGCGCCGACAGGGAAAAGGGGAGCTCCTACGAGCAGTACTTC.

J is TRBJ2-3 and V is TRBV14; 11 nucleotides agree with TRBD2. Germline-derived CDR1 and CDR2 are SGHDN and FVKESK. The V and J ends lost 4 bases and 5 bases, in that order; junction bases with no gene match: 14. This CDR3 region has 18 residues. The CDR3 here is CASSPLWGSGRAGDTQYF. CDR3 DNA: TGTGCCAGCAGCCCCCTTTGGGGTAGCGGGAGGGCCGGAGATACGCAGTATTTT.

The chain links TRBV18 to TRBJ1-4, with D perhaps TRBD1 (5 bases). V was shortened by 5 bases and J by 4 bases, with 20 bases between the two germline ends. CDR1 and CDR2 from the germline V gene are KGHSH and LQKENI. This CDR3 is built from 17 residues. As DNA, the CDR3 is TGTGCCAGCTCATCCCTCCCACCCGACAGTTTTAATGAAAAACTGTTTTTT. Translation gives CASSSLPPDSFNEKLFF.

The V gene is TRBV9, the J gene TRBJ2-2; D is perhaps TRBD1 (7 bases). The CDR3 runs 16 residues. Germline V CDR1 and CDR2: SGDLS, YYNGEE. Trimming stripped 4 bases from V and 6 bases from J, with 19 bases between. CDR3 loop: CASSPRGGGASGELFF. CDR3 coding DNA: TGTGCCAGCAGCCCCCGTGGAGGGGGCGCTTCCGGGGAGCTGTTTTTT.

The chain links TRBV7-9 to TRBJ1-6; D is uncertain. This CDR3 spans 15 amino acids. Germline assignment: CDR1 SEHNR and CDR2 FQNEAQ (reference sequence). Trimming stripped 5 bases from V and 4 bases from J, with 12 bases between. The CDR3 nucleotides are TGTGCCAGCAGCCTAACCGGGATATATAATTCACCCCTCCACTTT. Translating it yields CASSLTGIYNSPLHF.